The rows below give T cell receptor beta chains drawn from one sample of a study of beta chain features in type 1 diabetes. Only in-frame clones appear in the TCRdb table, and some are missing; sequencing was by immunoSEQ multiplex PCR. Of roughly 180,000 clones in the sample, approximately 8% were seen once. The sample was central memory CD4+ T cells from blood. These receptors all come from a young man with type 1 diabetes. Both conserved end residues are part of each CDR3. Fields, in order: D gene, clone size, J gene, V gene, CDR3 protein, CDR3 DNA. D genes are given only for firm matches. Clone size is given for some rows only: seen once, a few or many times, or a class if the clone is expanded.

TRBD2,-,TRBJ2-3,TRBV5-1,CASSLASGGLLDTQYF,TGCGCCAGCAGCTTGGCTAGCGGGGGGCTTTTGGATACGCAGTATTTT
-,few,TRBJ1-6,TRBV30,CAWSKQYNSPLHF,TGTGCCTGGAGTAAACAGTATAATTCACCCCTCCACTTT
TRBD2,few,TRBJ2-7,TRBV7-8,CASSLTVVAGAEQYF,TGTGCCAGCAGCTTAACGGTGGTAGCGGGAGCCGAGCAGTACTTC
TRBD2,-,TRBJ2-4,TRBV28,CASSPLLVREGAKNIQYF,TGTGCCAGCAGTCCTCTTTTGGTGCGGGAGGGGGCCAAAAACATTCAGTACTTC
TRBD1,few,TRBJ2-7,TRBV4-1,CASSRLWGQGSYEQYF,TGCGCCAGCAGTCGCTTATGGGGACAGGGGTCCTACGAGCAGTACTTC
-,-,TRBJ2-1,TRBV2,CATQGKLGSYNEQFF,TGTGCCACTCAGGGGAAGCTCGGCTCCTACAATGAGCAGTTCTTC
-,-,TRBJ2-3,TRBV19,CASLDWLRDTQYF,TGTGCCAGTTTGGACTGGTTGAGAGATACGCAGTATTTT
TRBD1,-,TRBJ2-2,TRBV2,CASRDRDSTTGELFF,TGTGCCAGCAGAGATCGGGACAGTACCACCGGGGAGCTGTTTTTT
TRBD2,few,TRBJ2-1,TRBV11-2,CASSLLAGSYNEQFF,TGTGCCAGCAGCTTACTAGCGGGGTCCTACAATGAGCAGTTCTTC
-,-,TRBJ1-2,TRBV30,CAWSVQGDSYGYTF,TGTGCCTGGAGTGTTCAAGGAGACTCATATGGCTACACCTTC
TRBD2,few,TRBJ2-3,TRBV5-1,CASSPLSTSGITDTQYF,TGCGCCAGCAGCCCCTTGTCGACTAGCGGGATCACAGATACGCAGTATTTT
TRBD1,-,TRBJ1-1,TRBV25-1,CASLTGGRTEAFF,TGTGCCAGCCTCACAGGGGGCCGTACTGAAGCTTTCTTT
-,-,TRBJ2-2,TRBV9,CASSVGGGRGTGELFF,TGTGCCAGCAGCGTAGGAGGGGGTCGGGGAACCGGGGAGCTGTTTTTT
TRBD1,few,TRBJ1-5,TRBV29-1,CSVGGTGGMPQHF,TGCAGCGTTGGAGGGACAGGGGGCATGCCTCAGCATTTT
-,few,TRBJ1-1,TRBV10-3,CASSSNTEAFF,TGTGCCAGTAGTTCTAACACTGAAGCTTTCTTT
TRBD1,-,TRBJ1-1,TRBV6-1,CASRSGTGLNTEAFF,TGTGCCAGCCGTTCCGGGACAGGCTTGAACACTGAAGCTTTCTTT
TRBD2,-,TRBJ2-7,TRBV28,CASSLRTSGSLEQYF,TGTGCCAGCAGTTTACGGACTAGCGGGAGCCTCGAGCAGTACTTC
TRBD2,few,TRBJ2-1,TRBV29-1,CSALLRGGLATSGRYNEQFF,TGCAGCGCCCTCCTTAGGGGGGGCCTGGCGACTAGCGGGAGATACAATGAGCAGTTCTTC
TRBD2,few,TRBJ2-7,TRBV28,CASSVSLAGSMGEQYF,TGTGCCAGCAGTGTAAGCCTAGCGGGTTCGATGGGTGAGCAGTACTTC
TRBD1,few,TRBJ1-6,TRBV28,CASRGQSYNSPLHF,TGTGCCAGCAGGGGACAGTCTTATAATTCACCCCTCCACTTT
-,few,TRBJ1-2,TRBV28,CASSLGQRYGYTF,TGTGCCAGCAGTCTCGGACAAAGATATGGCTACACCTTC
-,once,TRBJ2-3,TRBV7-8,CASSLGTSWRDTQYF,TGTGCCAGCAGCTTAGGTACTAGCTGGAGAGATACGCAGTATTTT
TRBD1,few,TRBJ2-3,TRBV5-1,CASTDRGPGDTQYF,TGCGCCAGCACCGACAGGGGGCCGGGAGATACGCAGTATTTT
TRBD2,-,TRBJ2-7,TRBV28,CASSTSGRYWEQYF,TGTGCCAGCAGTACTAGCGGGAGATATTGGGAGCAGTACTTC
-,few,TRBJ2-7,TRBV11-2,CATETASSYEQYF,TGTGCCACCGAAACGGCTAGCTCCTACGAGCAGTACTTC
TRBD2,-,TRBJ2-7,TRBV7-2,CASSLMMVAGHEQYF,TGTGCCAGCAGTCTGATGATGGTAGCGGGTCACGAGCAGTACTTC
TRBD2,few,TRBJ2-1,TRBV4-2,CASSQDQGGSSYNEQFF,TGTGCCAGCAGCCAAGATCAGGGCGGGAGTTCCTACAATGAGCAGTTCTTC
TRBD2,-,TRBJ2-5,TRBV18,CASSPGLGETQYF,TGTGCCAGCTCACCAGGACTAGGAGAGACCCAGTACTTC
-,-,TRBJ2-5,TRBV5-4,CASSLGSQETQYF,TGTGCCAGCAGCTTGGGTAGCCAAGAGACCCAGTACTTC
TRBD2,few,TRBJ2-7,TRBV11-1,CASSPGLAGVSHEQYF,TGTGCCAGCAGTCCCGGACTAGCGGGAGTCTCCCACGAGCAGTACTTC
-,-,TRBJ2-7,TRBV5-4,CASSDRPRREQYF,TGTGCCAGCAGCGACAGGCCGCGTCGGGAGCAGTACTTC
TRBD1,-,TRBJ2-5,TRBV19,CASSSGQGVETQYF,TGTGCCAGTAGTTCGGGACAGGGGGTGGAGACCCAGTACTTC
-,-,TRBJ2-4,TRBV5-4,CASSQDGQGNIQYF,TGCGCCAGCAGCCAAGATGGGCAGGGAAACATTCAGTACTTC
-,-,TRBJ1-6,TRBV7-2,CASSPQEGSPLHF,TGTGCCAGCAGCCCCCAGGAGGGCTCACCCCTCCACTTT
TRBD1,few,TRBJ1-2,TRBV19,CASSPLSGGLFAGYTF,TGTGCCAGTAGTCCATTGTCAGGGGGCCTGTTCGCCGGCTACACCTTC
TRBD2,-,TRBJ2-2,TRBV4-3,CASRRYPSGANTGELFF,TGCGCCAGCAGGCGTTACCCTAGCGGGGCGAACACCGGGGAGCTGTTTTTT
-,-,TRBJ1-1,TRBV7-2,CASSSLREDEAFF,TGTGCCAGCAGCTCACTTCGGGAGGATGAAGCTTTCTTT
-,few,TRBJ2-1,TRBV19,CASRLGGFREQFF,TGTGCCAGTAGGCTCGGGGGTTTCAGGGAGCAGTTCTTC
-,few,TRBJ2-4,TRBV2,CASSPSTRNIQYF,TGTGCCAGCAGCCCTAGCACCAGAAACATTCAGTACTTC
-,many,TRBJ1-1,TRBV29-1,CSVPSEGGLTFF,TGCAGCGTTCCTTCAGAGGGAGGTTTAACTTTCTTT
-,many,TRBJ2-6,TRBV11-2,CATGSNVLTF,TGTGCAACAGGGTCCAACGTCCTGACTTTC
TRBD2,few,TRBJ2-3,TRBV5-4,CASSLPTGEGSDTQYF,TGTGCCAGCAGCCTTCCGACTGGGGAGGGGTCAGATACGCAGTATTTT
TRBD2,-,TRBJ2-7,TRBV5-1,CASSLGLAGPTGEQYF,TGCGCCAGCAGCTTGGGACTAGCGGGACCCACTGGGGAGCAGTACTTC
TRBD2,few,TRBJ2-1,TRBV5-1,CASSLSGLAGGGDEQFF,TGCGCCAGCAGCTTGAGTGGACTAGCGGGAGGAGGGGATGAGCAGTTCTTC
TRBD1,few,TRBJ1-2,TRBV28,CASSSGRRTGTDYGYTF,TGTGCCAGCAGTTCCGGCCGAAGGACAGGGACGGACTATGGCTACACCTTC
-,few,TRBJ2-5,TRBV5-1,CASSWSGGETQYF,TGCGCCAGCAGCTGGAGTGGGGGCGAGACCCAGTACTTC
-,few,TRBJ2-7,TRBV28,CASSFWRARTGEQYF,TGTGCCAGCAGTTTTTGGCGAGCGAGAACCGGGGAGCAGTACTTC
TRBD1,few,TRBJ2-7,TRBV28,CASEGADRGVTYEQYF,TGTGCCAGTGAAGGGGCCGACAGGGGGGTAACCTACGAGCAGTACTTC
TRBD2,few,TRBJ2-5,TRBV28,CASSLSLVLAGETQYF,TGTGCCAGCAGTTTATCGCTTGTCCTAGCGGGGGAGACCCAGTACTTC